The entry below gives a single T cell receptor beta chain sequence along with its context. Its specific antigen is unknown. Per-base qualities were not stored, and no clone one base away is much larger. The immunoSEQ Assay, a bias-controlled multiplex PCR, was used to amplify TCRbeta CDR3 regions from genomic DNA. For the original study's pipeline: The number of nucleated cells in each sample was estimated from the amplification of reference gene primers within the assay. To quantify the absolute abundance of each unique TCRbeta CDR3 rearrangement, sequence reads were collapsed and filtered. For each sample, productive Simpson clonality was calculated as the square root of Simpson's diversity index across productive rearrangements. TCRdb stores this immuneACCESS table with in-frame sequences only. Part of the clones is absent; in the studies checked, under half of the shortfall reflects unresolved V genes, and no reason is known for the rest. V and J calls and clone size are given by that table; D and trimming were obtained from the DNA. The sample table holds fewer than 350,000 clones, of which roughly 85% were seen once. The ten largest make up 6% to 6.5% of the sample.

This entry is derived from a study of blood T cell repertoires in COVID-19 (dated by TCRdb to 2020 to 2022). As for the study more broadly: Samples covering the acute and convalescent phases of COVID-19 were provided by collaborators in the United States, Italy and Spain. The material from the prospective study consisted of cDNA or gDNA derived from T cells, B-cell-depleted T cells, or PBMCs. The dataset comprised deeply sampled blood TCRbeta repertoires from subjects exposed to, actively infected with, or recovered from COVID-19. A freely available public database, intended as a resource for researchers studying the immune response to SARS-CoV-2, is where the repertoires were released. The samples were drawn from the first 160 participants of the ongoing ImmuneRACE study and from about 1,200 subjects provided by 6 global collaborators. A de-identified subject ID, COVID-19 status, age in years and sex were almost always included in the sample metadata. Where available, HLA class I and class II types were taken from metadata supplied by the sample provider and were not determined by assay-based typing. Results and caveats for the whole study, not just this receptor: The amount of clinical and demographic metadata varied by source and participant and was provided uncurated.

V drops 5 bases and J drops 6 bases, leaving 10 bases in between. The CDR3 covers 13 residues, taking in both the cysteine and the phenylalanine. Left in the record is the CDR3 DNA by itself, 39 bases read in frame from the first base. Reading the germline V gene gives CDR1 SNHLY and CDR2 FYNNEI. In the prospective study, participants were roughly 18 to 100 years old, resided in approximately 22 geographic areas of the United States, and were enrolled through a virtual design. To assign participants to cohorts, the prospective study relied on clinical history that participants themselves reported in a screening survey and a study questionnaire. For ImmuneRACE Cohort 3, a participant was defined as recovered based on two consecutive negative NP/OP PCR tests, clearance by a healthcare professional, or resolution of symptoms. In the prospective study, whole blood, serum and a nasopharyngeal or oropharyngeal swab were collected from each participant by mobile phlebotomists. Additional blood draws and questionnaires over an approximately 2-month period could optionally be provided by prospective study participants. Before DNA extraction, blood samples from the prospective study were shipped at room temperature or frozen.

Sequencing was performed on PBMCs or T cells enriched from blood (not recorded which). This receptor was obtained from a woman aged 35 to 49 who had recovered from COVID-19. Here the chain combines TRBV2 and TRBJ2-2; the D gene is perhaps TRBD2, on 6 matching bases. The nucleotides read TGTGCCAGCAGTCGGGAGTCCGCCGGGGAGCTGTTTTTT. This is translated as CASSRESAGELFF.